The source of this T cell receptor (beta chain) is a study of T cells in Graves' hyperthyroidism and ophthalmopathy. No progression to ophthalmopathy during 18 months of follow-up defined stable disease. Diagnoses were established using clinical symptoms, serum thyroxine and TRAb, thyroid ultrasound and orbital computed tomography. RNA transcripts yielded amplified TCR beta CDR3 regions. First-round RT-PCR targeting the TCR CDR3 was performed with the HTBI primer set. TCRdb reanalysed the multiplex PCR reads using MiXCR and keeps one entry per CDR3 protein. Among over 650,000 distinct CDR3 sequences, over 15% were seen once, and the ten largest hold under 10%. This clonotype was detected ten times or more. Its specificity is not known. Findings and limits, study-wide: Most clonotypes expanded in the thyroid (above 0.001) were also present in blood. Before onset, ophthalmopathy was predicted by the model a median around 6 months earlier.

V lost 5 bases and J lost 7; bases outside the gene matches: 9. Per germline, CDR1 KGHSH and CDR2 LQKENI. This CDR3 region has 15 residues. Sequenced input: blood. This TCR derives from a young man with Graves' hyperthyroidism. The chain is built from TRBV18 and TRBJ2-1; 9 nucleotides line up with TRBD1. The CDR3 sequence: CASSASGTGLNEQFF. CDR3 nucleotides: TGTGCCAGCTCAGCTTCCGGGACAGGGCTTAATGAGCAGTTCTTC.